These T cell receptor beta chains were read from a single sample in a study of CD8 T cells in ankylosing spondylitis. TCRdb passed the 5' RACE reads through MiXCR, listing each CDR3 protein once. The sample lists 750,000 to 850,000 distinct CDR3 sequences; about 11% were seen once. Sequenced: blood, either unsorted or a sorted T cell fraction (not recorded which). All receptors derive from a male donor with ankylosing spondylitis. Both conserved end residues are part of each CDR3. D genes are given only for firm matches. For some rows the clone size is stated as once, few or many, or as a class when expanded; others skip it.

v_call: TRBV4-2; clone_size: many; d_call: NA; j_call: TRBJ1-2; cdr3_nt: TGTGCCAGCAGCCAAGATCTACCTAACTATGGCTACACCTTC; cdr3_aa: CASSQDLPNYGYTF
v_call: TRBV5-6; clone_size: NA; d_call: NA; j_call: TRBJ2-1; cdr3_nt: TGTGCCAGCAGCTTGCCAACCACTCAGAATGAGCAGTTCTTC; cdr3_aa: CASSLPTTQNEQFF
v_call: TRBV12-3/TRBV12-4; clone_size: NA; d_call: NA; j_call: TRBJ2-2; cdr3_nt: TGTGCCAGCACACCCGACACCGGGGAGCTGTTTTTT; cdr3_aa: CASTPDTGELFF
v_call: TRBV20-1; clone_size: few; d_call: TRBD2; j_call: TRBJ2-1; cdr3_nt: TGCAGTGCTAGAGATGTAGCGGGGCGTGAGCAGTTCTTC; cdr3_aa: CSARDVAGREQFF
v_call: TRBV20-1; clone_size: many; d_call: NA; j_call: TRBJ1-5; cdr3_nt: TGCAGTGCTAGATGGAGGGGGTATAGCAATCAGCCCCAGCATTTT; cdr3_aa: CSARWRGYSNQPQHF
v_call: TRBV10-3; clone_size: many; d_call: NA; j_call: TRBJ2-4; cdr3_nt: TGTGCCATCAGTGACACTCAAGCTCAAGCCAAAAACATTCAGTACTTC; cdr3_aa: CAISDTQAQAKNIQYF
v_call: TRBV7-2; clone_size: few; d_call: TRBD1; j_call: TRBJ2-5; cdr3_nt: TGTGCCAGCAGCTTAATCTGGACAGGGCCCCAAGAGACCCAGTACTTC; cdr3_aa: CASSLIWTGPQETQYF
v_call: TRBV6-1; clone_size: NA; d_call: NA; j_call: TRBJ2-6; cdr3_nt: TGTGCCAGCATCCGCCCCCTGATGAGCTCTGGGGCCAACGTCCTGACTTTC; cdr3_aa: CASIRPLMSSGANVLTF
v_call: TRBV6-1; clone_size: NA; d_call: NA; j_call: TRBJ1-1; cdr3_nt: TGTGCCAGCAGTGAGCCGGGGCTAACCGAGACTGAAGCTTTCTTT; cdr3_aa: CASSEPGLTETEAFF
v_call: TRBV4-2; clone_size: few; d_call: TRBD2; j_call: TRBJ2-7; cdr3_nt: TGTGCCAGCAGCCGGGCTGGACTAGCGGGGGGATACGAGCAGTACTTC; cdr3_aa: CASSRAGLAGGYEQYF
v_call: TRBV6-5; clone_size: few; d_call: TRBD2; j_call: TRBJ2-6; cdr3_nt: TGTGCCAGCAGTTCCAGACTAGCGGGAGCCGGGGCCAACGTCCTGACTTTC; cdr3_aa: CASSSRLAGAGANVLTF
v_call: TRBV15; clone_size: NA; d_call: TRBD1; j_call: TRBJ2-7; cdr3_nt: TGTGCCACCAGCAGGAGGGACAGCTACGAGCAGTACTTC; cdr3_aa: CATSRRDSYEQYF
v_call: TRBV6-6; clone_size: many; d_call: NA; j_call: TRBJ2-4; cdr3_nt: TGTGCCAGCAGCACAAGGGGCTTGACCAAAAACATTCAGTACTTC; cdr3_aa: CASSTRGLTKNIQYF
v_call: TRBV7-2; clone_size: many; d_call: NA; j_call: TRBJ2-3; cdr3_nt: TGTGCCAGCAGCAGGACAGTTCTTAGCACAGATACGCAGTATTTT; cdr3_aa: CASSRTVLSTDTQYF
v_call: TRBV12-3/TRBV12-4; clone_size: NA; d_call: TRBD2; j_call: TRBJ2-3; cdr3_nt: TGTGCCAGCACTCTAGCGGGGGGAAAGGATACGCAGTATTTT; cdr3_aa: CASTLAGGKDTQYF
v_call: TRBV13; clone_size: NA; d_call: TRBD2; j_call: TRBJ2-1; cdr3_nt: TGTGCCAGCAGCGCATCTAGCGGGAGGTACTCCGAGCAGTTCTTC; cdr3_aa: CASSASSGRYSEQFF
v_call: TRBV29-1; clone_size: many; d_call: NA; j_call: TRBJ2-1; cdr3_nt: TGCAGCGTTGAACCCACATCCTACAATGAGCAGTTCTTC; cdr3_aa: CSVEPTSYNEQFF
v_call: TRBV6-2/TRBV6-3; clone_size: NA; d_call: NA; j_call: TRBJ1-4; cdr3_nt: TGTGCCAGCAGACCGGATTTCATTGAAAAACTGTTTTTT; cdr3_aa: CASRPDFIEKLFF
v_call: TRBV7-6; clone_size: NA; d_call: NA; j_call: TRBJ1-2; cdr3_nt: TGTGCCAGCAGTTCTCGTGACGGCTACACCTTC; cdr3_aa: CASSSRDGYTF
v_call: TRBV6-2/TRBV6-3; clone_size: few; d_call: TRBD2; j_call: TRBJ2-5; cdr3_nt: TGTGCCAGCAGATCGGGGACTAGCGGGGCTTGGGAGACCCAGTACTTC; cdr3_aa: CASRSGTSGAWETQYF
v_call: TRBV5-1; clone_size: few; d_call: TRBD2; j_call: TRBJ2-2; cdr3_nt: TGCGCCAGCAGTGTAGCGGGAGGGGACACCGGGGAGCTGTTTTTT; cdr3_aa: CASSVAGGDTGELFF
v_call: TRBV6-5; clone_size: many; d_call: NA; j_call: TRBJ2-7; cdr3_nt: TGTGCCAGCAGTCAAGGTTCGGGGACTGCCTCCTACGAGCAGTACTTC; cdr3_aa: CASSQGSGTASYEQYF